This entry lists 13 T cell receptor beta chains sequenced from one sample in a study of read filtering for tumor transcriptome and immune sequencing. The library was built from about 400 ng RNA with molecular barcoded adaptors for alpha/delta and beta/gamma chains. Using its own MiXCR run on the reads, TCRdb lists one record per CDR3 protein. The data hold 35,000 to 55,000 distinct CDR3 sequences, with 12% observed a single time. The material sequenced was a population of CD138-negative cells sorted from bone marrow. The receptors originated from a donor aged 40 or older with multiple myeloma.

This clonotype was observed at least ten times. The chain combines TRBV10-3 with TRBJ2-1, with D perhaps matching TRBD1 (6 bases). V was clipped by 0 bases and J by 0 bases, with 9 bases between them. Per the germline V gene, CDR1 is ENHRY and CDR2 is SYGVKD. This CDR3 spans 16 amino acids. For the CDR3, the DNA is TGTGCCATCAGTGAGTCCCAGGGGCCCTCCTACAATGAGCAGTTCTTC. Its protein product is CAISESQGPSYNEQFF.

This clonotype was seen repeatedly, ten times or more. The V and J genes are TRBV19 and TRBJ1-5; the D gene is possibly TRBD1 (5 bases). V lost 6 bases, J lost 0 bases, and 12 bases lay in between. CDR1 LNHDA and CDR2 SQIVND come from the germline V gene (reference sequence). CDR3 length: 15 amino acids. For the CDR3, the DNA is TGTGCCAGTAGCTCCTGGGACCGTAGCAATCAGCCCCAGCATTTT. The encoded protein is CASSSWDRSNQPQHF. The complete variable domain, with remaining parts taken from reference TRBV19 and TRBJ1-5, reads DGGITQSPKYLFRKEGQNVTLSCEQNLNHDAMYWYRQDPGQGLRLIYYSQIVNDFQKGDIAEGYSVSREKKESFPLTVTSAQKNPTAFYLCASSSWDRSNQPQHFGDGTRLSIL.

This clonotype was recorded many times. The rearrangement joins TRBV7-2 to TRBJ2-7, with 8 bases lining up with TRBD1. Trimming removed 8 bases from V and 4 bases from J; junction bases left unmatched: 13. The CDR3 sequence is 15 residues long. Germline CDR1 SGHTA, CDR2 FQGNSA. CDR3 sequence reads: CASAPGQGGLYEQYF. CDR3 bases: TGTGCCAGCGCACCCGGACAGGGAGGTTTGTACGAGCAGTACTTC.

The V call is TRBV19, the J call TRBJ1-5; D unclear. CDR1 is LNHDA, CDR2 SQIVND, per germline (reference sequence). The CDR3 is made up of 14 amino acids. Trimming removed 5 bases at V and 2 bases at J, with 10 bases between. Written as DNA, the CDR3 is TGTGCCAGTAGTCCAACCTTAGGCAATCAGCCCCAGCATTTT. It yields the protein CASSPTLGNQPQHF.

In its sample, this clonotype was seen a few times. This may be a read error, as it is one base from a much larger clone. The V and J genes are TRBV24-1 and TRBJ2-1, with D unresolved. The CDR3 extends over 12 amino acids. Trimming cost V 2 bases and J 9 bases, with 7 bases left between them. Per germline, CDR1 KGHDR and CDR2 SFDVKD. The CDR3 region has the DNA TGTGCCACCAGTGATTCCCTCGGTGAGCAGTTCTTC. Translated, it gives CATSDSLGEQFF.

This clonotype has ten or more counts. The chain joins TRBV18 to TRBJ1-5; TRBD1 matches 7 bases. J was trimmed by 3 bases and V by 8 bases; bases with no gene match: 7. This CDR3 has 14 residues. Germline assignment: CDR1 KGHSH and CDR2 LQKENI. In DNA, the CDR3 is TGTGCCAGCAGTCCTGGGACAGTCAATCAGCCCCAGCATTTT. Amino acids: CASSPGTVNQPQHF. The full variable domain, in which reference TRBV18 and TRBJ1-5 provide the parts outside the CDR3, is NAGVMQNPRHLVRRRGQEARLRCSPMKGHSHVYWYRQLPEEGLKFMVYLQKENIIDESGMPKERFSAEFPKEGPSILRIQQVVRGDSAAYFCASSPGTVNQPQHFGDGTRLSIL.

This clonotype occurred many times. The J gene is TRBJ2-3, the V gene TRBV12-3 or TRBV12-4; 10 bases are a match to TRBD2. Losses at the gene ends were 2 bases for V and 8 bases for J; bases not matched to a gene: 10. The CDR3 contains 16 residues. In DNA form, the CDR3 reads TGTGCCAGCAGTTTACAACTAGCGGGATGGGTTTCTACGCAGTATTTT. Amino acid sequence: CASSLQLAGWVSTQYF.

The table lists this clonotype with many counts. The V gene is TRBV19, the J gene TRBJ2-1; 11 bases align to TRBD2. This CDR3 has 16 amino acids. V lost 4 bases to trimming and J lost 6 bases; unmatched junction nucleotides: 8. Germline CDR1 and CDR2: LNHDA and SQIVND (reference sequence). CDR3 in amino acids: CASSKLLAGVPNEQFF. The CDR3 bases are TGTGCCAGTAGTAAACTACTAGCGGGAGTGCCCAATGAGCAGTTCTTC.

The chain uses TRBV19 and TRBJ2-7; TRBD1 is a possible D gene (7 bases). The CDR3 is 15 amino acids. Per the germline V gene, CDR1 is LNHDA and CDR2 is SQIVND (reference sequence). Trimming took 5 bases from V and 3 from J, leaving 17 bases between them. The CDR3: CASSARQGGIYEQYF. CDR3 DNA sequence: TGTGCCAGTAGTGCCAGACAGGGAGGAATCTACGAGCAGTACTTC.

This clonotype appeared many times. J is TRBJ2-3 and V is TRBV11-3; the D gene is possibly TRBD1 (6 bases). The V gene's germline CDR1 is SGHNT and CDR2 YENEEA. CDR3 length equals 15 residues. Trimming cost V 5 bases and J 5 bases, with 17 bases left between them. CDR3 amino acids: CASSPWTALGDTQYF. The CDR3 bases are TGTGCCAGCAGCCCTTGGACAGCCCTGGGAGATACGCAGTATTTT. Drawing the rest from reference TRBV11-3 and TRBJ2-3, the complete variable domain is EAGVVQSPRYKIIEKKQPVAFWCNPISGHNTLYWYLQNLGQGPELLIRYENEEAVDDSQLPKDRFSAERLKGVDSTLKIQPAELGDSAVYLCASSPWTALGDTQYFGPGTRLTVL.

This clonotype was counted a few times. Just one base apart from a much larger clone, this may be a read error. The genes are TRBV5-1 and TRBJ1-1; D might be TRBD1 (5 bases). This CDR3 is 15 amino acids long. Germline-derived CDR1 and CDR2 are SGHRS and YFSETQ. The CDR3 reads CASGFLAGLNTEAFF. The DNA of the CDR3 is TGCGCCAGCGGCTTCCTGGCAGGGCTGAACACTGAAGCTTTCTTT.

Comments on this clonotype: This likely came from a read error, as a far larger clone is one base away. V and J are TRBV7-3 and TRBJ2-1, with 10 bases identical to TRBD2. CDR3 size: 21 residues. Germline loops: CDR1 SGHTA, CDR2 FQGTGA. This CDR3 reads CASSLTWPSASGSYSYKEQFF. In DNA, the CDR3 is TGTGCCAGCAGCTTAACTTGGCCGTCGGCTAGCGGGAGTTACTCCTACAAAGAGCAGTTCTTC.

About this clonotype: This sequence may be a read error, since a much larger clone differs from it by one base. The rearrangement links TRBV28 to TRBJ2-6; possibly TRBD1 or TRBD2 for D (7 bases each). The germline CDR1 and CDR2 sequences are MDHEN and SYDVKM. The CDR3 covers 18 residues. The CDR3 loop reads CASRLGRGQSSGANVMTF. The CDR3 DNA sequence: TGTGCCAGCAGGCTTGGGAGGGGACAGTCCTCTGGGGCCAACGTCATGACTTTC.